One sample yielded the 21 T cell receptor beta chains listed below, sequenced in a study of low-dose radiotherapy and immunotherapy resistance in tumors. Regarding time point: after trial treatment. Indicated treatment: LDRT plus nivolumab, ipilimumab, low-dose cyclophosphamide and aspirin (RACIN trial). Alpha- and beta-chain coverage of first-strand cDNA came from TRAV- and TRBV-specific primers. A roughly 21-cycle PCR with a constant-region primer and V-primer adapter amplified TCRs. TCRdb re-analysed the reads in MiXCR, keeping a single row per CDR3 protein. Of some 100,000 distinct CDR3 sequences listed, around 20% are singletons. The sample in question was PBMCs, obtained after low-dose radiotherapy plus immunotherapy. Receptors were obtained from a male donor with prostate cancer.

This clonotype was counted ten times or more. The chain recombines TRBV11-2 with TRBJ2-1; 7 nucleotides match TRBD2. With 1 base clipped from V and 7 bases from J, the junction kept 7 bases outside the gene matches. Germline CDR1 and CDR2: SGHAT and FQNNGV. CDR3 length equals 15 residues. The CDR3 spells CASSLVRGSQNEQFF. The CDR3 coding sequence is TGTGCCAGCAGCTTAGTGCGGGGGAGCCAGAATGAGCAGTTCTTC.

This clonotype was recorded many times. The chain joins TRBV18 to TRBJ2-7, with D possibly being TRBD1 (6 bases). V lost 2 bases, J lost 1 base, and 18 bases lay in between. CDR1 KGHSH and CDR2 LQKENI come from the germline V gene. The CDR3 sequence is 17 residues long. The CDR3 sequence is CASSPVQTGRISYEQYF. The CDR3 nucleotides are TGTGCCAGCTCACCAGTCCAGACAGGCCGTATATCCTACGAGCAGTACTTC.

This clonotype was detected a few times. V and J are TRBV13 and TRBJ2-5; 10 bases agree with TRBD2. V trimming: 2 bases; J trimming: 4 bases; junction bases outside the gene matches: 7. The CDR3 covers 16 residues. CDR1 and CDR2 (germline): PRHDT, FYEKMQ (reference sequence). The CDR3 here is CASSLRSSGGRETQYF. The DNA for the CDR3 is TGTGCCAGCAGCTTAAGGTCTAGCGGGGGCCGAGAGACCCAGTACTTC.

This clonotype was observed at least ten times. The CDR3 here is CASSLSGGPYEQYF. CDR3 in DNA: TGTGCCAGCAGCTTATCAGGGGGCCCCTACGAGCAGTACTTC. This chain joins TRBV5-4 and TRBJ2-7, with TRBD1 matching over 8 bases. After removal of 2 bases from V and 2 bases from J, the junction contained 3 bases not matched to a gene. In germline, CDR1 is SGHNT, CDR2 YYREEE (reference sequence). CDR3 length: 14 amino acids.

This clonotype was detected a few times. The chain employs TRBV29-1 and TRBJ2-7; D unresolved. The V end lost 2 bases, the J end lost 2 bases, and 13 bases lay between the germline ends. Germline V gene data show CDR1 as SQVTM and CDR2 as ANQGSEA. The CDR3 is made up of 14 amino acids. The CDR3 DNA reads TGCAGCGTTGAACTGGCGTCGTTAGCCTACGAGCAGTACTTC. Amino acid sequence: CSVELASLAYEQYF.

This chain joins TRBV3-1 and TRBJ2-5, with 8 bases aligning to TRBD1. V lost 1 base to trimming and J lost 9 bases; unmatched junction nucleotides: 13. This CDR3 comprises 16 residues. Germline values: CDR1 LGHDT, CDR2 YNNKEL (reference sequence). CDR3 amino acids: CASSQGAPGQVGAQYF. CDR3 nucleotides: TGTGCCAGCAGCCAAGGGGCCCCGGGACAGGTGGGGGCCCAGTACTTC.

This clonotype was seen only a few times. This rearrangement joins TRBV28 to TRBJ1-5, with no clear D. Germline V gene data show CDR1 as MDHEN and CDR2 as SYDVKM. V lost 4 bases to trimming and J lost 7 bases, with 11 bases between them. The CDR3 has 13 residues. DNA of the CDR3: TGTGCCAGCAGTTCCTCACCTGGCCAGCCCCAGCATTTT. The encoded protein is CASSSSPGQPQHF. Combining the CDR3 with reference TRBV28 and TRBJ1-5 gives the whole variable domain DVKVTQSSRYLVKRTGEKVFLECVQDMDHENMFWYRQDPGLGLRLIYFSYDVKMKEKGDIPEGYSVSREKKERFSLILESASTNQTSMYLCASSSSPGQPQHFGDGTRLSIL.

The chain employs TRBV12-3 or TRBV12-4 and TRBJ2-1; 13 bases line up with TRBD2. Trimming at V came to 9 bases and at J to 3 bases, leaving 11 bases not matched to a gene. The CDR3 runs to 17 residues. CDR3 sequence: CASFSGLAGENYNEQFF. The CDR3 DNA sequence: TGTGCCAGTTTTTCAGGACTAGCGGGGGAAAACTACAATGAGCAGTTCTTC.

The J gene is TRBJ2-6, the V gene TRBV20-1; D is ambiguous. V lost 2 bases and J 2 bases, leaving 4 bases between the germline ends. This CDR3 is built from 13 residues. Germline CDR1 and CDR2: DFQATT and SNEGSKA (reference sequence). CDR3 sequence reads: CSARLPGANVLTF. The CDR3 nucleotides read TGCAGTGCTAGACTCCCTGGGGCCAACGTCCTGACTTTC.

This clonotype was counted ten times or more. The chain carries TRBV6-5 and TRBJ1-5; D possibly corresponds to TRBD1 (5 bases). The CDR3 consists of 14 residues. The germline gives CDR1 MNHEY, CDR2 SVGAGI. Trimming cost V 5 bases and J 5 bases, with 13 bases left between them. The CDR3 sequence is CASSPGGWDQPQHF. Written as DNA, the CDR3 is TGTGCCAGCAGTCCGGGGGGTTGGGATCAGCCCCAGCATTTT.

This clonotype showed up many times. This chain joins TRBV6-6 and TRBJ1-4; D is possibly TRBD1 (5 bases). CDR3 length: 16 residues. Trimming took off 6 bases at V and 0 bases at J, with 14 bases between the two ends. From germline, CDR1 is MNHNY and CDR2 SVGAGI (reference sequence). In nucleotides, the CDR3 is TGTGCCAGCAGGGGACTAGCGGGCACAACTAATGAAAAACTGTTTTTT. It codes for CASRGLAGTTNEKLFF.

This clonotype was counted at least ten times. V usage is TRBV19 and J usage is TRBJ2-1; 7 positions agree with TRBD2. The CDR3 totals 15 residues. V was pared by 3 bases and J by 5 bases, with 7 bases of the junction left unmatched. From germline, CDR1 is LNHDA and CDR2 SQIVND (reference sequence). The chain's CDR3 is CASSIALAANNEQFF. The CDR3 nucleotides read TGTGCCAGTAGTATTGCTCTAGCGGCAAACAATGAGCAGTTCTTC.

The chain combines TRBV6-2 or TRBV6-3 with TRBJ2-1; no reliable D call. This CDR3 is built from 11 residues. Germline values: CDR1 MNHEY, CDR2 SVGEGT. V lost 8 bases to trimming and J lost 14 bases, with 16 bases between them. The CDR3 sequence is CASGRSYTEFF. CDR3 coding DNA: TGTGCCAGCGGAAGGAGCTACACCGAGTTCTTC.

Ten or more counts support this clonotype. The genes are TRBV30 and TRBJ1-1; 7 bases fit TRBD1. V lost 5 bases and J lost 5; bases outside the gene matches: 2. This CDR3 region has 11 residues. The V gene's germline CDR1 is GTSNPN and CDR2 SVGIG (reference sequence). CDR3 in amino acids: CAWGGQTEAFF. The CDR3 DNA reads TGTGCCTGGGGGGGACAGACTGAAGCTTTCTTT.

Worth noting for this clonotype: Given a far larger clone just one base away, this is likely a sequencing read error. The J gene is TRBJ2-1, the V gene TRBV6-1; the match to TRBD2 covers 10 bases. V dropped 2 bases and J dropped 10; count of bases not matched to a gene: 8. Germline-derived CDR1 and CDR2 are MNHNS and SASEGT. The CDR3 covers 15 residues. The CDR3 is CASSEWPSGGYEQFF. CDR3 bases: TGTGCCAGCAGTGAATGGCCTAGCGGGGGCTACGAGCAGTTCTTC.

The table lists this clonotype with many counts. The rearrangement uses TRBV6-1 and TRBJ2-5, with 11 bases fitting TRBD2. The germline V gene encodes CDR1 MNHNS and CDR2 SASEGT. The CDR3 spans 15 residues. V was pared by 4 bases and J by 6 bases, with 7 bases of the junction left unmatched. CDR3 bases: TGTGCCAGCAGTGGCCTACTAGCGGGGGAGCAGACCCAGTACTTC. This translates into CASSGLLAGEQTQYF.

This clonotype was seen more than once but under ten times. CDR3 in DNA: TGCGCCAGTCGAGAACGACAGGGAACGAACACCGGGGAGCTGTTTTTT. Protein: CASRERQGTNTGELFF. The rearrangement joins TRBV5-1 to TRBJ2-2, with TRBD1 matching 7 bases. Germline CDR1 and CDR2: SGHRS and YFSETQ. J gave up 0 bases and V 8 bases, and 10 bases lay outside the gene matches. The CDR3 totals 16 residues.

This clonotype has a count of ten or more. This rearrangement joins TRBV12-3 or TRBV12-4 to TRBJ2-5; D may be TRBD1 (6 bases). This CDR3 is built from 13 residues. Trimming pared 6 bases from V and 4 bases from J, leaving 12 bases between. The CDR3 DNA is TGTGCCAGCAGCCCCGGGACACCAGAGACCCAGTACTTC. It encodes CASSPGTPETQYF.

This clonotype was found many times. CDR3 sequence: CASSSHSTGELFF. The CDR3, as DNA: TGTGCCAGCAGCTCCCACTCCACCGGGGAGCTGTTTTTT. The V call is TRBV9, the J call TRBJ2-2; D gene unclear. The germline V and J ends were trimmed by 4 bases and 4 bases, with 8 bases remaining between them. The CDR3 sequence is 13 residues long. Germline CDR1 is SGDLS and CDR2 is YYNGEE.

This clonotype was found many times. The chain has TRBV30 and TRBJ2-7; a possible D gene is TRBD1 (7 bases). V lost 0 bases and J 0 bases, leaving 15 bases between the germline ends. The CDR3 extends over 16 amino acids. Germline CDR1 is GTSNPN and CDR2 is SVGIG (reference sequence). The CDR3 DNA follows: TGTGCCTGGAGTGTACCGGGGGACAGTAACTCCTACGAGCAGTACTTC. Translated: CAWSVPGDSNSYEQYF. The full variable domain, rest sourced from reference TRBV30 and TRBJ2-7, is SQTIHQWPATLVQPVGSPLSLECTVEGTSNPNLYWYRQAAGRGLQLLFYSVGIGQISSEVPQNLSASRPQDRQFILSSKKLLLSDSGFYLCAWSVPGDSNSYEQYFGPGTRLTVT.

This clonotype was seen repeatedly, ten times or more. The CDR3 reads CASSLDTLGEQYF. Here the CDR3 DNA reads TGCGCCAGCAGCTTGGATACGCTGGGAGAGCAGTACTTC. The chain combines TRBV5-1 with TRBJ2-7; unclear D gene. Trimming left V 0 bases short and J 7 bases short, with 11 bases between. There are 13 residues in the CDR3. Germline CDR1 reads SGHRS; CDR2 reads YFSETQ.